This T cell receptor beta chain was identified during a study of blood T cell repertoires in COVID-19 (dated by TCRdb to about 2020). As for the study more broadly: The collaborator samples originated in the United States, Italy and Spain and spanned the acute and convalescent phases of COVID-19. The material from the prospective study consisted of cDNA or gDNA derived from T cells, B-cell-depleted T cells, or PBMCs. Subjects who had been exposed to COVID-19, were actively infected with it, or had recovered from it provided the deeply sampled blood TCRbeta repertoires that made up the dataset. The repertoires were released in a freely available public database meant as a resource for research on the immune response to SARS-CoV-2. The samples were drawn from two sources: the first 160 participants of the ongoing ImmuneRACE study, and some 1,300 subjects contributed by 6 global collaborators. Sample metadata almost always included a de-identified subject ID, COVID-19 status, age in years and sex. Where available, HLA class I and class II types were taken from metadata supplied by the sample provider and were not determined by assay-based typing.

To note about this clone: The antigen it binds to is not known. Base qualities are not recorded, but no much larger clone differs from it by a single base.

CDR1 is given as MNHEY and CDR2 as SMNVEV, both from the germline V gene (reference sequence). The CDR3 holds 14 amino acids from the cysteine to the phenylalanine. The retained sequence is limited to the CDR3, 42 bases, with the frame set at the first base. Relative to germline, V is 7 bases shorter and J is 2 bases shorter, with 14 bases between their ends. TCRbeta CDR3 regions were amplified from genomic DNA using the immunoSEQ Assay, a bias-controlled multiplex PCR. The study's own analysis went as follows. Nucleated cell counts per sample were estimated from amplification of reference gene primers within the assay. To quantify the absolute abundance of each unique TCRbeta CDR3 rearrangement, sequence reads were collapsed and filtered. For each sample, productive Simpson clonality was calculated as the square root of Simpson's diversity index over productive rearrangements. What TCRdb holds here is the immuneACCESS table cut down to in-frame rearrangements. Part of the clones is not present; checked against another copy, under half of the missing clones reflect an unresolved V gene, and the others are unexplained. V and J calls and clone size are as listed in that table; D and trimming were resolved from the DNA. The sample profile shows approximately 260,000 clones; roughly 86% of them were found once. The ten largest clonotypes hold approximately 2% of the sample.

In the prospective study, participants were about 18 to 90 years old, resided in 25 or so geographic areas of the United States, and were enrolled through a virtual design. To assign participants to cohorts, the prospective study relied on clinical history that participants themselves reported in a screening survey and a study questionnaire. For ImmuneRACE Cohort 3, a participant was defined as recovered based on two consecutive negative NP/OP PCR tests, clearance by a healthcare professional, or resolution of symptoms. Each participant in the prospective study had whole blood, serum and a nasopharyngeal or oropharyngeal swab collected by mobile phlebotomists. Participants in the prospective study had the option to provide additional blood draws and questionnaires over a 2-month period. Blood samples from the prospective study were shipped frozen or at room temperature prior to DNA extraction.

The paper as a whole reports these results and caveats: How much clinical and demographic metadata was included differed by source and by participant, and the metadata was provided uncurated.

The sample consisted of PBMCs or T cells enriched from blood (not recorded which). The chain couples TRBV27 to TRBJ2-5, and TRBD1 may be the D gene, going by 5 matching bases. The sequence was collected from an older woman who had recovered from COVID-19. The encoded CDR3 is CASNPGARQETQYF. The sequenced DNA: TGTGCCAGCAATCCTGGGGCCCGTCAAGAGACCCAGTACTTC.